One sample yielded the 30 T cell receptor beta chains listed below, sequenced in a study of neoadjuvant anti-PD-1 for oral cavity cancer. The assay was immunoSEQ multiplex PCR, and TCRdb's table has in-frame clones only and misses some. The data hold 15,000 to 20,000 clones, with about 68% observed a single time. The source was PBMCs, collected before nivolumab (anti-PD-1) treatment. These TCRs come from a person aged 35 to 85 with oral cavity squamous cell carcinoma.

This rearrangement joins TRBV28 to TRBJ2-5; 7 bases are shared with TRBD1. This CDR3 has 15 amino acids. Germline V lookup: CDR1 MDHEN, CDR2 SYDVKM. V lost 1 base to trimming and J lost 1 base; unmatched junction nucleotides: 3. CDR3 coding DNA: TGTGCCAGCAGTTTATCGGGGACAGCCCAAGAGACCCAGTACTTC. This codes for CASSLSGTAQETQYF.

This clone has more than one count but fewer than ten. Here the CDR3 reads CASRPGTVVSYEQYF. CDR3 in DNA: TGCGCCAGCAGGCCCGGGACAGTAGTCTCCTACGAGCAGTACTTC. The rearrangement joins TRBV5-1 to TRBJ2-7; 7 bases agree with TRBD1. This CDR3 is built from 15 residues. V was clipped by 5 bases and J by 0 bases; unmatched bases: 8. Germline V gene data show CDR1 as SGHRS and CDR2 as YFSETQ.

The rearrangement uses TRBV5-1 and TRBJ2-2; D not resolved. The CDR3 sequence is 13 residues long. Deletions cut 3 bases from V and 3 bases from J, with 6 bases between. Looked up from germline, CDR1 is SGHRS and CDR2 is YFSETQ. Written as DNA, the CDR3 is TGCGCCAGCAGCTCTAGAGACACCGGGGAGCTGTTTTTT. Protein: CASSSRDTGELFF.

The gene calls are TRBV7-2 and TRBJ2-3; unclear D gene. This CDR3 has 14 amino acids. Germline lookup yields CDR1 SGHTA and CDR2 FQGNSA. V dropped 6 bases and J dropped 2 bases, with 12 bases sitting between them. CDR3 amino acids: CASSSGPLTDTQYF. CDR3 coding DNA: TGTGCCAGCAGTAGTGGACCACTCACAGATACGCAGTATTTT.

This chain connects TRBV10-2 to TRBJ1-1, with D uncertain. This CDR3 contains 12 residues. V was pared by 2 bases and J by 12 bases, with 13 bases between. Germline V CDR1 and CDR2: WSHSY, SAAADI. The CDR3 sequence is CASSETVGPSFF. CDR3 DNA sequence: TGCGCCAGCAGTGAGACCGTCGGACCCTCTTTCTTT.

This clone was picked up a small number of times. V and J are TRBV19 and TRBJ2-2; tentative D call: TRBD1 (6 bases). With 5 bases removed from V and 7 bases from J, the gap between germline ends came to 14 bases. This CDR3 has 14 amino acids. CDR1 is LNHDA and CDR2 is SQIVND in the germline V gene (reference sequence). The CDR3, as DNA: TGTGCCAGTAGTTCAGGGACATTTATCGGGGAGCTGTTTTTT. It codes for CASSSGTFIGELFF. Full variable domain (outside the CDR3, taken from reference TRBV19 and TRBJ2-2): DGGITQSPKYLFRKEGQNVTLSCEQNLNHDAMYWYRQDPGQGLRLIYYSQIVNDFQKGDIAEGYSVSREKKESFPLTVTSAQKNPTAFYLCASSSGTFIGELFFGEGSRLTVL.

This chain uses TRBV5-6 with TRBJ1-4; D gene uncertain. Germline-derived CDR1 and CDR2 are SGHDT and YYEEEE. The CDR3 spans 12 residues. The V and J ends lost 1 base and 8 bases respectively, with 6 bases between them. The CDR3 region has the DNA TGTGCCAGCAGCTTGCCGGGGGAAAAACTGTTTTTT. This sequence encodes CASSLPGEKLFF.

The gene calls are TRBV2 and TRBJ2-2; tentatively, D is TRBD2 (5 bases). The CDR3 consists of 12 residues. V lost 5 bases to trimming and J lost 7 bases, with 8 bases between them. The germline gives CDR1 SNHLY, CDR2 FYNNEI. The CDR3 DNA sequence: TGTGCCAGCAGTTTAGGAGGCGGGGAGCTGTTTTTT. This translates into CASSLGGGELFF.

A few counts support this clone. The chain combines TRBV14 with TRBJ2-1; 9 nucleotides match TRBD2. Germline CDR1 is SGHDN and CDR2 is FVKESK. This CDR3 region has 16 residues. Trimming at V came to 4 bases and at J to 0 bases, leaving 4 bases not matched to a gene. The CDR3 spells CASSRDSGSSYNEQFF. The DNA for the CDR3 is TGTGCCAGCAGCCGGGATAGCGGGAGCTCCTACAATGAGCAGTTCTTC.

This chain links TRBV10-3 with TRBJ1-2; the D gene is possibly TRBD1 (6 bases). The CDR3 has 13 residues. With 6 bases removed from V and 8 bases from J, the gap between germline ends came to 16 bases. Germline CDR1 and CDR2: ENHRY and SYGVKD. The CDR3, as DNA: TGTGCCATCAGCCCCGACAGGTCGGGAGGCTACACCTTC. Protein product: CAISPDRSGGYTF.

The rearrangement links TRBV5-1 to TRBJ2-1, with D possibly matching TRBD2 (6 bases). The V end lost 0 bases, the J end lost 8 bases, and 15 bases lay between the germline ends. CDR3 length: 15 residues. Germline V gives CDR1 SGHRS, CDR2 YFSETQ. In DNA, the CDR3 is TGCGCCAGCAGCTTGGGATGGCGGGGAGGTGATGAGCAGTTCTTC. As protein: CASSLGWRGGDEQFF.

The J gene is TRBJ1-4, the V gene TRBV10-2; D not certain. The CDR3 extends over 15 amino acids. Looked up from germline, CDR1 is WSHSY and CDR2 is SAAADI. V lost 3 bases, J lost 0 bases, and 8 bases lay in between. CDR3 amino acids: CASSDRSATNEKLFF. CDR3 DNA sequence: TGCGCCAGCAGTGACCGAAGTGCAACTAATGAAAAACTGTTTTTT.

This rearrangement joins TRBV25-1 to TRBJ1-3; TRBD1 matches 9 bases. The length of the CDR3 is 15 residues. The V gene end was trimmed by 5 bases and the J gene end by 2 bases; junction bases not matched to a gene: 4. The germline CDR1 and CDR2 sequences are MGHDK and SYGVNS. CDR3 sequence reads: CASSPGTGPGNTIYF. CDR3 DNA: TGTGCCAGCAGTCCCGGGACAGGGCCTGGAAACACCATATATTTT.

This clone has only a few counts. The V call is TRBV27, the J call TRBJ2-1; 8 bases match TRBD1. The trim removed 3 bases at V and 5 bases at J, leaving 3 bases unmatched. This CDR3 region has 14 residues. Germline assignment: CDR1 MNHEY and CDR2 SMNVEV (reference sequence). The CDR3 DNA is TGTGCCAGCAGTTTCGGACAGGGCAACAATGAGCAGTTCTTC. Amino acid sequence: CASSFGQGNNEQFF.

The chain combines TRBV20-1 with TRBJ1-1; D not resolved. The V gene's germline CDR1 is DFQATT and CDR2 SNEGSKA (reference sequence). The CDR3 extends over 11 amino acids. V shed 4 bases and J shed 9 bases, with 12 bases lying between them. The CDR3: CSATAGAQAFF. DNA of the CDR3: TGCAGTGCTACAGCCGGTGCTCAAGCTTTCTTT.

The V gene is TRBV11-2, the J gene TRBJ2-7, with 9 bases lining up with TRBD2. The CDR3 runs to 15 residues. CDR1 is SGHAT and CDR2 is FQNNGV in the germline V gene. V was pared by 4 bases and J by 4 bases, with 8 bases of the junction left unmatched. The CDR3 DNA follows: TGTGCCAGCAGCTATGGGCGGGAGGGCCGGTACGAGCAGTACTTC. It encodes CASSYGREGRYEQYF.

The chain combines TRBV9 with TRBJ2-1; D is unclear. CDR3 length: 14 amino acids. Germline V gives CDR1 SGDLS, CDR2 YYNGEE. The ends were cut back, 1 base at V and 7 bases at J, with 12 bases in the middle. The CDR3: CASSVSTGRNEQFF. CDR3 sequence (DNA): TGTGCCAGCAGCGTATCTACGGGTAGAAATGAGCAGTTCTTC.

CDR3 sequence: CAISGATQGSNEQFF. The CDR3 region has the DNA TGTGCCATCAGTGGTGCTACCCAAGGGTCCAATGAGCAGTTCTTC. This chain uses TRBV10-3 with TRBJ2-1; no clear D. Germline V gene data show CDR1 as ENHRY and CDR2 as SYGVKD. This CDR3 is 15 amino acids long. The ends were cut back, 4 bases at V and 6 bases at J, with 16 bases in the middle.

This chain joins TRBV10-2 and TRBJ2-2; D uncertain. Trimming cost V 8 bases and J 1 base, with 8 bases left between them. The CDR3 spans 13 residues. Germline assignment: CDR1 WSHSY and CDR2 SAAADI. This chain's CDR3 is CASVAVNTGELFF. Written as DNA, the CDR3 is TGCGCCAGCGTAGCAGTGAACACCGGGGAGCTGTTTTTT.

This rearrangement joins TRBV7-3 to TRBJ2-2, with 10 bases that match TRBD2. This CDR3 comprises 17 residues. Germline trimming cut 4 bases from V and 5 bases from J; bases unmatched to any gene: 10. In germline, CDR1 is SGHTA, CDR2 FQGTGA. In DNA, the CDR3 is TGTGCCAGCAGCTCCCAGCCAGCGGGAGGGGTTACCGGGGAGCTGTTTTTT. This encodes CASSSQPAGGVTGELFF.

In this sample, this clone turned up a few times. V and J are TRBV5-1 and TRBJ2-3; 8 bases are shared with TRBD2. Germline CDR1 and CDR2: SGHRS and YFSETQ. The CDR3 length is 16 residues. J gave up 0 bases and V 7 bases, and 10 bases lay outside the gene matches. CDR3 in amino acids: CASGAVAGTSTDTQYF. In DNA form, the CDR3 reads TGCGCCAGCGGGGCGGTAGCGGGGACTAGCACAGATACGCAGTATTTT.

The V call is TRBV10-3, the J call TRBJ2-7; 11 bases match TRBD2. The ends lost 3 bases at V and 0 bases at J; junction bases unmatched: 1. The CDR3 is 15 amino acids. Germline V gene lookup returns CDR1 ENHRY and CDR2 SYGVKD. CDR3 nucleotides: TGTGCCATCAGTGACGGGACTAGCGGCTCCTACGAGCAGTACTTC. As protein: CAISDGTSGSYEQYF.

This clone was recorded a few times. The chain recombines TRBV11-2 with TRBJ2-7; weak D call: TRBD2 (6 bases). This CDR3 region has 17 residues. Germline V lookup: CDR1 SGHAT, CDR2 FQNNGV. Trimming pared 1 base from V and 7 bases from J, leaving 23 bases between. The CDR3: CASSLGGAWGGPLEQYF. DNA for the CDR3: TGTGCCAGCAGCTTAGGGGGAGCCTGGGGAGGACCGCTAGAGCAGTACTTC.

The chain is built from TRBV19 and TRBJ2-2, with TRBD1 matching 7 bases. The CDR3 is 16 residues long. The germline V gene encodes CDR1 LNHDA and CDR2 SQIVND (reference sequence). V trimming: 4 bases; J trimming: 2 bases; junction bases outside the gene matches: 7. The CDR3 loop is CASSTTGVINTGELFF. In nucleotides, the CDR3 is TGTGCCAGTAGTACTACAGGGGTTATTAACACCGGGGAGCTGTTTTTT. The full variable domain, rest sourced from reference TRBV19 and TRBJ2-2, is DGGITQSPKYLFRKEGQNVTLSCEQNLNHDAMYWYRQDPGQGLRLIYYSQIVNDFQKGDIAEGYSVSREKKESFPLTVTSAQKNPTAFYLCASSTTGVINTGELFFGEGSRLTVL.

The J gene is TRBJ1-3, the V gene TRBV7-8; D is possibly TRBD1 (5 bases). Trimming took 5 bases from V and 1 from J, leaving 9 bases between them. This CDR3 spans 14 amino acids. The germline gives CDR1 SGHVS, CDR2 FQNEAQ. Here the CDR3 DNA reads TGTGCCAGCAGCCTAGGGGTGTCTGGAAACACCATATATTTT. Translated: CASSLGVSGNTIYF.

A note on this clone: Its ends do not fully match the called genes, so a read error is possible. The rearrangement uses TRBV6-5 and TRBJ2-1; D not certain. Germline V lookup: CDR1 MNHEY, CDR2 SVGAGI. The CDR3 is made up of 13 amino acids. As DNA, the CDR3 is TGTGCCAGCAGTGAACAGTCCTCCAATGAGCAGTTCTTC. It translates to CASSEQSSNEQFF.

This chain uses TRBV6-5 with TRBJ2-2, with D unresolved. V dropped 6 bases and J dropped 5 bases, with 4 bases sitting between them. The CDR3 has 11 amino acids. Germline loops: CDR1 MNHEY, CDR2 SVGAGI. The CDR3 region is CASRSTGELFF. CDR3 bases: TGTGCCAGCAGATCTACCGGGGAGCTGTTTTTT.

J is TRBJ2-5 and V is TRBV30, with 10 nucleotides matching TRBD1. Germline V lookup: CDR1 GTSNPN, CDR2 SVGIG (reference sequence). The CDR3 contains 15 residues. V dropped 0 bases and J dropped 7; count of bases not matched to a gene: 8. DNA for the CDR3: TGTGCCTGGAGTGTTAGGGACAGGGGTTCGATGACCCAGTACTTC. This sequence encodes CAWSVRDRGSMTQYF.

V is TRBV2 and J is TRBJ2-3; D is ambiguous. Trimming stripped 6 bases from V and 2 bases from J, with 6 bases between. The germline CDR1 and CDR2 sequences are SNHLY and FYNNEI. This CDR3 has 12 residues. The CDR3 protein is CASRLITDTQYF. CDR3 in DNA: TGTGCCAGCAGGCTAATCACAGATACGCAGTATTTT. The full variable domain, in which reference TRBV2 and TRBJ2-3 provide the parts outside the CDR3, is EPEVTQTPSHQVTQMGQEVILRCVPISNHLYFYWYRQILGQKVEFLVSFYNNEISEKSEIFDDQFSVERPDGSNFTLKIRSTKLEDSAMYFCASRLITDTQYFGPGTRLTVL.

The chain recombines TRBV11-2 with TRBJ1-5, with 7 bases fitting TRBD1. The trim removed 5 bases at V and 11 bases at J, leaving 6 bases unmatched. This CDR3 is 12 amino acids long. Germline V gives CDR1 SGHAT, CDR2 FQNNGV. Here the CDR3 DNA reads TGTGCCAGCAGCGCAACAGGGGCGTCCCAGCATTTT. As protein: CASSATGASQHF.